This TCR beta chain is drawn from a study of CD8 T cell repertoires and HIV-1 epitope variants. Worth noting for this clone: Its specificity is not known.

Only in-frame clones appear in the TCRdb table, and some are missing; sequencing was by immunoSEQ multiplex PCR. The sample holds 3,900 or so clones, more than 60% seen once. The CDR3 is 15 amino acids. From germline, CDR1 is SGHTA and CDR2 FQGTGA. Deletions cut 4 bases from V and 3 bases from J, with 13 bases between. The receptor was derived from a male donor with HIV. This sequence joins TRBV7-3 and TRBJ2-1; D may match TRBD1 or TRBD2 (5 bases each). Sequencing was performed on cultured CD8+ T cells derived from PBMCs. This CDR3 is CASSSSGTDYNEQFF. The CDR3 region has the DNA TGTGCCAGCAGCTCCTCCGGGACGGACTACAATGAGCAGTTCTTC.